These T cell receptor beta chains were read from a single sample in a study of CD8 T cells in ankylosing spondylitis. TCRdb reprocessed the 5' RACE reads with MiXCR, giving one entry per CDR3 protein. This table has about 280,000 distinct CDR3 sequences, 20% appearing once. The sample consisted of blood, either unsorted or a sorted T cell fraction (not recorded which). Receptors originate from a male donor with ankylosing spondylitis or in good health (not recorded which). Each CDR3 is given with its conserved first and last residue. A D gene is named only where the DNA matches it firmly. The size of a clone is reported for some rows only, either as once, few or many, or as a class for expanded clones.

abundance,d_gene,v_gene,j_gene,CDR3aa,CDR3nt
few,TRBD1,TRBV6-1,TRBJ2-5,CASSPAGGSLQETQYF,TGTGCCAGCAGCCCTGCAGGGGGTAGTCTCCAAGAGACCCAGTACTTC
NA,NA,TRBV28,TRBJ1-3,CASSFVQGIIGNTIYF,TGTGCCAGCAGTTTTGTGCAGGGAATAATCGGAAACACCATATATTTT
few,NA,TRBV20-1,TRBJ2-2,CSARDPGRGQANTGELFF,TGCAGTGCTAGAGACCCGGGCAGGGGTCAGGCGAACACCGGGGAGCTGTTTTTT
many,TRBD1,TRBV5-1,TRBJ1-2,CASSLGQGPYGYTF,TGCGCCAGCAGCTTGGGACAGGGGCCTTATGGCTACACCTTC
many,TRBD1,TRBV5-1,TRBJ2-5,CASSSPGQGVETQYF,TGCGCCAGCAGCTCTCCGGGACAGGGGGTCGAGACCCAGTACTTC
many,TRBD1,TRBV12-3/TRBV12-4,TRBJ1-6,CASSLGPGQGSPLHF,TGTGCCAGCAGTTTAGGCCCGGGACAGGGGTCACCCCTCCACTTT
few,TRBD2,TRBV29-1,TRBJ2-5,CSVDLPTSGRGGQETQYF,TGCAGCGTTGACCTGCCCACTAGCGGGAGAGGTGGCCAAGAGACCCAGTACTTC
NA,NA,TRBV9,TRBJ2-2,CASPKGAGELFF,TGTGCCAGCCCAAAGGGCGCCGGGGAGCTGTTTTTT
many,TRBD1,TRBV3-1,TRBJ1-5,CASSRGTVNQPQHF,TGTGCCAGCAGCCGGGGGACAGTCAATCAGCCCCAGCATTTT
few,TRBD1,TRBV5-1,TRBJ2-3,CASSSNRGSTDTQYF,TGCGCCAGCAGCTCAAACAGGGGGAGCACAGATACGCAGTATTTT
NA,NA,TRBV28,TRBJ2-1,CASSPPAGPYNEQFF,TGTGCCAGCAGTCCCCCCGCTGGTCCCTACAATGAGCAGTTCTTC
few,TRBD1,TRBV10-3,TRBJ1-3,CAISERRTGKLRGNTIYF,TGTGCCATCAGTGAGAGGCGGACAGGGAAACTCCGTGGAAACACCATATATTTT
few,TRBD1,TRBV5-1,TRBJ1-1,CASSAGQGARTEAFF,TGCGCCAGCAGCGCTGGACAGGGGGCGAGGACTGAAGCTTTCTTT
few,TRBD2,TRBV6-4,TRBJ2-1,CASRPLAGVYNEQFF,TGTGCCAGCAGGCCCCTAGCGGGGGTCTACAATGAGCAGTTCTTC
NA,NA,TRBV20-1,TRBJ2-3,CSAKTGAPRTDTQYF,TGCAGTGCTAAGACGGGGGCCCCCCGCACAGATACGCAGTATTTT
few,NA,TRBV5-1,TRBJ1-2,CASSPGLDRVANYGYTF,TGCGCCAGCAGCCCGGGGCTGGACAGAGTCGCTAACTATGGCTACACCTTC
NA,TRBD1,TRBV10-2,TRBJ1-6,CASSQKGTESPLHF,TGCGCCAGCAGCCAGAAAGGGACAGAATCACCCCTCCACTTT
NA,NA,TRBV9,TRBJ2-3,CASSVGPVSTDTQYF,TGTGCCAGCAGCGTAGGACCCGTTAGCACAGATACGCAGTATTTT
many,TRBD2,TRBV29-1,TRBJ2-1,CSVPGGYNEQFF,TGCAGCGTACCGGGGGGTTACAATGAGCAGTTCTTC
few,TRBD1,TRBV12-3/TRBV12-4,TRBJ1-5,CASSPDRGHNQPQHF,TGTGCCAGCAGTCCGGACAGGGGGCACAATCAGCCCCAGCATTTT
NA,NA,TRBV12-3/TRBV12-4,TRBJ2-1,CASTLGLTNEQFF,TGTGCCAGCACCCTAGGATTGACGAATGAGCAGTTCTTC
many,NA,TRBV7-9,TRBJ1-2,CASSRPGTYGYTF,TGTGCCAGCAGCCGACCAGGGACCTATGGCTACACCTTC
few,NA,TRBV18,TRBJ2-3,CASSLQEDTDTQYF,TGTGCCAGCTCATTACAGGAAGACACAGATACGCAGTATTTT
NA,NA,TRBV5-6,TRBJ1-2,CASSSWAHYGYTF,TGTGCCAGCAGCTCCTGGGCACATTATGGCTACACCTTC
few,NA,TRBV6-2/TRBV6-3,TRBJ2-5,CASRPPGVETQYF,TGTGCCAGCAGGCCCCCGGGAGTGGAGACCCAGTACTTC
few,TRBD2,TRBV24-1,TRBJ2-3,CATSDQGLAGTDTQYF,TGTGCCACCAGTGACCAGGGACTAGCGGGAACAGATACGCAGTATTTT
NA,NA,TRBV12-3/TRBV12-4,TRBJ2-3,CASSLSGSPTDTQYF,TGTGCCAGCAGTTTGTCAGGGTCCCCCACAGATACGCAGTATTTT
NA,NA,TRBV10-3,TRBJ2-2,CAISESTLGTGELFF,TGTGCCATCAGTGAGTCGACGTTAGGCACCGGGGAGCTGTTTTTT
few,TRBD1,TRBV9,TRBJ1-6,CASSGDRAFAPLHF,TGTGCCAGCAGCGGGGACAGGGCTTTTGCACCCCTCCACTTT
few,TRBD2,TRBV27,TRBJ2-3,CASSSPTSGSPDTQYF,TGTGCCAGCAGTTCGCCTACTAGCGGGAGCCCAGATACGCAGTATTTT
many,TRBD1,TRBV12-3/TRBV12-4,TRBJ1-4,CASRTTGQNEKLFF,TGTGCCAGCAGGACGACAGGGCAGAACGAAAAACTGTTTTTT
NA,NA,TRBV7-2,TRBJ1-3,CASSLVGGNEYTIYF,TGTGCCAGCAGCTTAGTGGGTGGCAACGAATACACCATATATTTT
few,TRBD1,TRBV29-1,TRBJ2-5,CSVTLPGGLQETQYF,TGCAGCGTTACTCTTCCAGGGGGATTACAAGAGACCCAGTACTTC
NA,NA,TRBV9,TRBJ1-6,CASSVGAGNSPLHF,TGTGCCAGCAGCGTAGGCGCCGGGAATTCACCCCTCCACTTT
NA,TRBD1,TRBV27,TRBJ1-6,CASSLTGGSPLHF,TGTGCCAGCAGTCTGACAGGGGGATCACCCCTCCACTTT
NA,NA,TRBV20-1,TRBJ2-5,CSAMAGWRETQYF,TGCAGTGCTATGGCGGGGTGGAGAGAGACCCAGTACTTC